The 6 T cell receptor beta chains below come from one sample, sequenced in a study of T cells expressing NK-cell markers. TCRdb re-called the 5' RACE reads and shows each CDR3 protein once, DNA omitted. With a few hundred thousand distinct CDR3 sequences in the sample, the ten largest clones hold about 5.2%. Sequenced input: blood T cells: a sorted CD56 or NKG2C T cell subset, CD4+ or CD8+ T cells, or bulk PBMC T cells (not recorded which). All receptors come from a man aged 18-75 years in good health.

The chain recombines TRBV12-3 or TRBV12-4 with TRBJ2-2; the D call from TCRdb, TRBD2, cannot be confirmed without DNA. This CDR3 spans 15 amino acids. The CDR3 sequence is CASSPAGLNTGELFF.

V and J are TRBV29-1 and TRBJ2-5. The CDR3 is 15 amino acids. CDR1 is SQVTM, CDR2 ANQGSEA, per germline. CDR3: CSVVIMGRGTETQYF.

V is TRBV7-3 and J is TRBJ2-1; without DNA, the TCRdb call of TRBD2 cannot be checked. CDR1 SGHTA and CDR2 FQGTGA come from the germline V gene. The CDR3 is made up of 15 amino acids. CDR3 sequence reads: CASSLEGLDAGEQFF.

The chain links TRBV7-9 to TRBJ2-2; TCRdb indicates TRBD2, and absent DNA this call remains unverified. CDR1 and CDR2 (germline): SEHNR, FQNEAQ (reference sequence). This CDR3 is 14 amino acids long. The CDR3 here is CASTVGGDAGELFF.

The rearrangement links TRBV9 to TRBJ2-1. Looked up from germline, CDR1 is SGDLS and CDR2 is YYNGEE. The CDR3 has 17 amino acids. This CDR3 reads CASSAKPNTWSYNEQFF.

The rearrangement links TRBV5-1 to TRBJ1-2; as DNA is missing, the TRBD1 call by TCRdb cannot be tested. In germline, CDR1 is SGHRS, CDR2 YFSETQ. The CDR3 is 15 residues long. The CDR3 region is CASSGRQGLNYGYTF.